Listed below are T cell receptor beta chains from one sample, sequenced in a study of blood T cell repertoires in COVID-19. Profiling relied on immunoSEQ multiplex PCR, and the TCRdb table lists in-frame clones only, not all of them. Among roughly 250,000 clones listed, around nine tenths were seen once. Sample: peripheral blood. The receptors shown here come from a man aged 35-49 years who had recovered from COVID-19. Each CDR3 is given with its conserved first and last residue. The order of the fields is CDR3 protein, CDR3 DNA, D gene, clone size, J gene, V gene. D genes are given only for firm matches. Size is stated for part of the rows, as once, few or many counts, or as a class when the clone is expanded.

CDR3aa: CASSLGTGQNQPQHF; CDR3nt: TGTGCCAGCAGCTTGGGGACAGGACAAAATCAGCCCCAGCATTTT; d_gene: TRBD1; abundance: NA; j_gene: TRBJ1-5; v_gene: TRBV5-8
CDR3aa: CASSGHRVITEAFF; CDR3nt: TGTGCCAGCAGCGGACACAGGGTAATCACTGAAGCTTTCTTT; d_gene: NA; abundance: NA; j_gene: TRBJ1-1; v_gene: TRBV7-2
CDR3aa: CASSSSASAKEAFF; CDR3nt: TGTGCCAGCAGTTCTTCCGCCAGCGCGAAAGAAGCTTTCTTT; d_gene: NA; abundance: NA; j_gene: TRBJ1-1; v_gene: TRBV6-5
CDR3aa: CASSFFGGGELINYGYTF; CDR3nt: TGTGCCAGCAGTTTTTTTGGAGGAGGGGAACTCATTAACTATGGCTACACCTTC; d_gene: NA; abundance: NA; j_gene: TRBJ1-2; v_gene: TRBV28
CDR3aa: CASSLALGSDTQYF; CDR3nt: TGTGCCAGCAGCTTAGCCCTAGGCTCAGATACGCAGTATTTT; d_gene: NA; abundance: NA; j_gene: TRBJ2-3; v_gene: TRBV7-7
CDR3aa: CASSYSRLAGAHEQYF; CDR3nt: TGTGCCAGCAGTTACTCCCGACTAGCGGGAGCCCACGAGCAGTACTTC; d_gene: TRBD2; abundance: NA; j_gene: TRBJ2-7; v_gene: TRBV6-2/TRBV6-3
CDR3aa: CAISESRGYGDGYTF; CDR3nt: TGTGCCATCAGTGAGTCTCGGGGGTACGGGGATGGCTACACCTTC; d_gene: NA; abundance: NA; j_gene: TRBJ1-2; v_gene: TRBV10-3
CDR3aa: CASHSSGTQGTQYF; CDR3nt: TGTGCCAGCCACTCTAGCGGAACCCAAGGGACCCAGTACTTC; d_gene: TRBD2; abundance: NA; j_gene: TRBJ2-5; v_gene: TRBV6-5
CDR3aa: CSARIDSNYGYTF; CDR3nt: TGCAGCGCCCGAATAGACAGTAACTATGGCTACACCTTC; d_gene: NA; abundance: few; j_gene: TRBJ1-2; v_gene: TRBV29-1
CDR3aa: CASSTSGGAFYEQYF; CDR3nt: TGTGCCAGCAGTACTAGCGGGGGGGCTTTTTACGAGCAGTACTTC; d_gene: TRBD2; abundance: NA; j_gene: TRBJ2-7; v_gene: TRBV27